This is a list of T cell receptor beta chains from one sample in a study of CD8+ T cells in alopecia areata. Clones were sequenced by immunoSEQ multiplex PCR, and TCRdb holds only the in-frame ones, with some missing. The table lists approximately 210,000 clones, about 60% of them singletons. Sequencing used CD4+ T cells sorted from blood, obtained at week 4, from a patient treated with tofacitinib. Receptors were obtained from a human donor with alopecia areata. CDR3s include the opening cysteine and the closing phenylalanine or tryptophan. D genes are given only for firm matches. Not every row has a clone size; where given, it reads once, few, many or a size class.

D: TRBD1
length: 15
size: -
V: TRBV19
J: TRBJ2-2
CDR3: CASSTDREHTGELFF
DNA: TGTGCCAGTAGTACGGACAGGGAGCATACCGGGGAGCTGTTTTTT

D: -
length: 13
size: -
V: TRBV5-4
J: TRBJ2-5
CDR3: CASSWTIQETQYF
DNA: TGTGCCAGCAGCTGGACTATCCAAGAGACCCAGTACTTC

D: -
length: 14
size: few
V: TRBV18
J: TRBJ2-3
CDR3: CASSQGTGSDTQYF
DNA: TGTGCCAGCTCACAGGGAACAGGGTCAGATACGCAGTATTTT

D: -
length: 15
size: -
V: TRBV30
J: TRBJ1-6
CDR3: CASRALTGSNSPLHF
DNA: TGTGCCTCCCGGGCCCTTACAGGGAGCAATTCACCCCTCCACTTT

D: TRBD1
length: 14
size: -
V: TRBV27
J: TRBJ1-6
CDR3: CASTSQGPGSPLHF
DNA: TGTGCCAGCACCTCACAGGGGCCGGGTTCACCCCTCCACTTT

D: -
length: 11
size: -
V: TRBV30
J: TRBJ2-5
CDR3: CAWSFRETQYF
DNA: TGTGCCTGGAGTTTTAGGGAGACCCAGTACTTC

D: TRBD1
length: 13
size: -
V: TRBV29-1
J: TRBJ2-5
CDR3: CSVEADRGETQYF
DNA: TGCAGCGTTGAAGCCGACAGGGGAGAGACCCAGTACTTC

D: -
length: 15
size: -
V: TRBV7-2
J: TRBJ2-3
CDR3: CASSLVSGFTDTQYF
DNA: TGTGCCAGCAGCCTCGTAAGCGGGTTCACAGATACGCAGTATTTT

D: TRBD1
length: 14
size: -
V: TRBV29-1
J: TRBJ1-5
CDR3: CSGAGTDSNQPQHF
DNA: TGCAGCGGTGCCGGGACAGATAGCAATCAGCCCCAGCATTTT

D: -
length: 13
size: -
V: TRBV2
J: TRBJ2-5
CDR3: CASSVSIQETQYF
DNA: TGTGCCAGCAGTGTGTCTATTCAAGAGACCCAGTACTTC

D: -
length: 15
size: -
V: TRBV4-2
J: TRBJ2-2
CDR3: CASSQDRSRTGELFF
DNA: TGTGCCAGCAGCCAAGACCGAAGTCGGACCGGGGAGCTGTTTTTT

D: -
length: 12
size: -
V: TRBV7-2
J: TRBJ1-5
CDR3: CASSLDLQPQHF
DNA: TGTGCCAGCAGCTTAGACCTACAGCCCCAGCATTTT

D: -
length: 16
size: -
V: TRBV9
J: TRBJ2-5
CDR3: CASSVGVALGQETQYF
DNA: TGTGCCAGCAGCGTAGGGGTAGCGTTGGGACAAGAGACCCAGTACTTC

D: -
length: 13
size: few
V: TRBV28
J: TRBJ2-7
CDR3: CASSPVTGGGQYF
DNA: TGTGCCAGCAGTCCTGTGACCGGGGGAGGGCAGTACTTC

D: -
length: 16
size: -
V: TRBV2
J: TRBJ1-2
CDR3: CASRATTEGRLYGYTF
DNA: TGTGCCAGCAGGGCAACCACAGAGGGACGGCTCTATGGCTACACCTTC

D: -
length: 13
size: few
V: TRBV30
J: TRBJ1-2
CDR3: CAWSRGQVYGYTF
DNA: TGTGCCTGGAGTAGAGGGCAGGTCTATGGCTACACCTTC

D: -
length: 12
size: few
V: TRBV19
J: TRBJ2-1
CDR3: CASRSSGVEQFF
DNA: TGTGCCAGTAGATCCTCAGGCGTTGAGCAGTTCTTC

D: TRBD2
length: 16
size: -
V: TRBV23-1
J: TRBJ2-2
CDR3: CASSVRLAGVMGELFF
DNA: TGCGCCAGCAGTGTTCGACTAGCGGGGGTTATGGGGGAGCTGTTTTTT

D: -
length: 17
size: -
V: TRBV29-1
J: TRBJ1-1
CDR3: CSVEDSRGRGRGWGAFF
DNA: TGCAGCGTTGAAGATTCCCGGGGGAGGGGCCGTGGATGGGGAGCTTTCTTT

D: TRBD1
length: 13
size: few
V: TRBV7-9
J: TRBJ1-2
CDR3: CASSFTGDKGYTF
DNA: TGTGCCAGCAGCTTCACAGGGGATAAGGGCTACACCTTC

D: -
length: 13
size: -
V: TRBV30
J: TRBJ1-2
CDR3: CAWSVAGWGGYTF
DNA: TGTGCCTGGAGTGTCGCTGGGTGGGGTGGCTACACCTTC

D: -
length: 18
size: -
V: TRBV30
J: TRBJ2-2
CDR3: CAWSVSTWTASNTGELFF
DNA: TGTGCCTGGAGTGTATCTACCTGGACAGCCTCCAACACCGGGGAGCTGTTTTTT

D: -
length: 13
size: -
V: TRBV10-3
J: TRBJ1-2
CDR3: CAISAEGSYGYTF
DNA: TGTGCCATCAGTGCCGAGGGAAGCTATGGCTACACCTTC

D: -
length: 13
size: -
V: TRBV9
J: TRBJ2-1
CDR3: CASSVTPYDEQFF
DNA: TGTGCCAGCAGCGTTACCCCCTACGATGAGCAGTTCTTC

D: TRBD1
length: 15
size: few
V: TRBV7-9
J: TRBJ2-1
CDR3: CASSLRGQGYNEQFF
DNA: TGTGCCAGCAGCTTAAGGGGACAGGGCTACAATGAGCAGTTCTTC

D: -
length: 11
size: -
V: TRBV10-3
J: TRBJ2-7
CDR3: CAISGLYEQYF
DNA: TGTGCCATCTCGGGGCTTTACGAGCAGTACTTC

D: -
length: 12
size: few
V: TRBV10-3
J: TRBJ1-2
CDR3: CATGDGPYGYTF
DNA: TGTGCCACGGGAGACGGTCCCTATGGCTACACCTTC

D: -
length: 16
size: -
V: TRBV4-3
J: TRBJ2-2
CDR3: CASSQARTANTGELFF
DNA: TGCGCCAGCAGCCAAGCCCGGACAGCGAACACCGGGGAGCTGTTTTTT